This T cell receptor (beta chain) is drawn from a study of shared clonotypes between healthy human individuals. CD8 cells classed as naive were CD45RO-negative and positively selected for CCR7, excluding terminally differentiated effector memory CD45RA+ cells. Data came from immunoSEQ multiplex PCR; TCRdb stores just in-frame clones and leaves some out. The data hold millions of clones, with about 92% observed a single time. Germline CDR1 is MNHEY and CDR2 is SVGAGI. The CDR3 has 15 residues. Trimming left V 0 bases short and J 6 bases short, with 13 bases between. Ten or more counts support this clone.

This clonotype originated in a man between 18 and 35 years old in good health. Some clones in this sample may be carry-over from other donors' samples. Sequencing was carried out using naive CD8+ T cells from PBMCs. This chain joins TRBV6-5 and TRBJ2-3, with D unresolved. CDR3 in DNA: TGTGCCAGCAGTTACTCGAGGTCAGGCGCCGATACGCAGTATTTT. It specifies CASSYSRSGADTQYF.